Below, 28 T cell receptor beta chains from the same sample are listed, as sequenced in a study of technical replicates of blood from a handful of donors. Sequencing used immunoSEQ multiplex PCR; TCRdb keeps in-frame clones, though not all of them. The sample shows just over 80,000 clones, roughly 94% of them seen only once. Sequences were obtained from T cells isolated from PBMCs. The receptors shown here come from a human donor in good health.

V is TRBV14 and J is TRBJ2-3; possible D gene TRBD2, 5 bases. Deletions cut 0 bases from V and 1 base from J, with 11 bases between. Germline lookup yields CDR1 SGHDN and CDR2 FVKESK. The CDR3 loop spans 16 amino acids. For the CDR3, the DNA is TGTGCCAGCAGCCAAGATCCGGGATGGGGCACAGATACGCAGTATTTT. Amino acid sequence: CASSQDPGWGTDTQYF.

V gene TRBV7-9 combines with J gene TRBJ1-5; possible D gene TRBD1, 5 bases. Trimming left V 4 bases short and J 2 bases short, with 21 bases between. This CDR3 is built from 18 residues. Germline CDR1 is SEHNR and CDR2 is FQNEAQ (reference sequence). The CDR3 is CASSSRQGSPYGNQPQHF. The CDR3 DNA reads TGTGCCAGCAGCTCCCGGCAGGGTTCCCCTTATGGCAATCAGCCCCAGCATTTT.

The genes are TRBV4-2 and TRBJ2-7; D remains unclear. In germline, CDR1 is LGHNA, CDR2 YNFKEQ. V shed 3 bases and J shed 7 bases, with 10 bases lying between them. This CDR3 comprises 12 residues. CDR3 amino acids: CASSHPLGEQYF. CDR3 nucleotides: TGTGCCAGCAGCCATCCCCTCGGGGAGCAGTACTTC.

V is TRBV15 and J is TRBJ2-5; TRBD1 matches at 8 bases. Germline loops: CDR1 LNHNV, CDR2 YYDKDF (reference sequence). The CDR3 has 15 residues. Trimming removed 3 bases from V and 5 bases from J; junction bases left unmatched: 8. The CDR3 sequence: CATSSRQGLGETQYF. CDR3 nucleotide sequence: TGTGCCACCAGCAGCCGACAGGGGCTGGGGGAGACCCAGTACTTC.

V is TRBV29-1 and J is TRBJ2-7; TRBD1 is a possible D gene (5 bases). Germline CDR1 SQVTM, CDR2 ANQGSEA. V was trimmed by 7 bases and J by 5 bases, leaving 24 bases between them. CDR3 length equals 15 residues. CDR3: CSANGGAGFLNEQYF. CDR3 in DNA: TGCAGCGCGAATGGTGGGGCAGGTTTTTTGAACGAGCAGTACTTC.

V is TRBV29-1 and J is TRBJ2-3, with unresolved D. The ends were cut back, 4 bases at V and 6 bases at J, with 5 bases in the middle. The germline gives CDR1 SQVTM, CDR2 ANQGSEA. The CDR3 is 10 amino acids. CDR3 sequence: CSVVRDTQYF. CDR3 coding DNA: TGCAGCGTTGTGCGGGATACGCAGTATTTT.

V usage is TRBV5-1 and J usage is TRBJ2-1; TRBD2 matches 7 bases. Germline lookup yields CDR1 SGHRS and CDR2 YFSETQ. V gave up 4 bases and J gave up 5 bases; unmatched junction bases: 9. The CDR3 covers 15 residues. The DNA for the CDR3 is TGCGCCAGCAGCCGCGGGAGAGGAGAGGACAATGAGCAGTTCTTC. Its translation is CASSRGRGEDNEQFF.

This chain joins TRBV5-1 and TRBJ2-2; 14 bases match TRBD2. The V gene's germline CDR1 is SGHRS and CDR2 YFSETQ. This CDR3 is built from 17 residues. Trimming cost V 3 bases and J 5 bases; bases outside gene matches: 6. CDR3 sequence: CASSWGTSGSNTGELFF. CDR3 bases: TGCGCCAGCAGCTGGGGGACTAGCGGGAGTAATACCGGGGAGCTGTTTTTT.

This clone was counted once. The chain is built from TRBV7-9 and TRBJ2-2, with no clear D. Trimming removed 4 bases at V and 8 bases at J, with 11 bases between. From germline, CDR1 is SEHNR and CDR2 FQNEAQ (reference sequence). There are 13 residues in the CDR3. The CDR3 nucleotides are TGTGCCAGCAGCTCATTGATAGTGGGGGAGCTGTTTTTT. Protein sequence: CASSSLIVGELFF.

This clone has a single count. This chain uses TRBV10-3 with TRBJ1-4, with D unresolved. CDR3 length equals 15 residues. Germline CDR1 ENHRY, CDR2 SYGVKD. V shed 3 bases and J shed 0 bases, with 8 bases lying between them. This CDR3 is CAISERGSTNEKLFF. The CDR3 nucleotides are TGTGCCATCAGTGAACGGGGATCAACTAATGAAAAACTGTTTTTT.

The V and J genes are TRBV4-2 and TRBJ2-7, with 10 bases aligning to TRBD1. There are 18 residues in the CDR3. V lost 0 bases, J lost 2 bases, and 10 bases stayed unmatched. Germline V gene data show CDR1 as LGHNA and CDR2 as YNFKEQ. CDR3 nucleotides: TGTGCCAGCAGCCAAGAGTCCCATTCGGGGACAGGGGCCTACGAGCAGTACTTC. Translated, it gives CASSQESHSGTGAYEQYF.

The sample holds a few counts of this clone. V and J are TRBV19 and TRBJ2-6, with 8 bases fitting TRBD1. This CDR3 has 19 residues. Per the germline V gene, CDR1 is LNHDA and CDR2 is SQIVND (reference sequence). The V and J ends lost 7 bases and 4 bases, in that order; junction bases with no gene match: 18. The CDR3 region has the DNA TGTGCCAGTAAGGGAGGACAGGGAAACAGTGAGACCGGGGCCAACGTCCTGACTTTC. The encoded protein is CASKGGQGNSETGANVLTF.

J is TRBJ2-1 and V is TRBV7-3; D not resolved. This CDR3 region has 17 residues. Germline assignment: CDR1 SGHTA and CDR2 FQGTGA. With 5 bases removed from V and 2 bases from J, the gap between germline ends came to 19 bases. CDR3 nucleotides: TGTGCCAGCAGCCTGATCCTCCTACGCGCACCCTACAATGAGCAGTTCTTC. It translates to CASSLILLRAPYNEQFF.

The chain combines TRBV11-1 with TRBJ2-1, with 11 bases lining up with TRBD2. The CDR3 covers 15 residues. Germline assignment: CDR1 SGHAT and CDR2 FQDESV (reference sequence). Trimming took 5 bases from V and 3 from J; bases not matched to a gene: 3. The CDR3 sequence: CASSPGLAGYNEQFF. The CDR3 region has the DNA TGTGCCAGCAGCCCTGGACTAGCGGGCTACAATGAGCAGTTCTTC.

The gene calls are TRBV7-3 and TRBJ2-7; possible D gene TRBD2, 6 bases. The CDR3 is made up of 16 amino acids. CDR1 and CDR2 (germline): SGHTA, FQGTGA. The V end was cut by 2 bases, the J end by 0 bases, with 14 bases between. CDR3 nucleotide sequence: TGTGCCAGCAGCTTAGCCGGGACTGATAGCTCCTACGAGCAGTACTTC. Translating gives CASSLAGTDSSYEQYF. Complete variable domain (other parts from reference TRBV7-3 and TRBJ2-7): GAGVSQTPSNKVTEKGKYVELRCDPISGHTALYWYRQSLGQGPEFLIYFQGTGAADDSGLPNDRFFAVRPEGSVSTLKIQRTERGDSAVYLCASSLAGTDSSYEQYFGPGTRLTVT.

Regarding this clone: At one of its ends the junction is not consistent with the germline gene, which may arise from a read error. The J gene is TRBJ2-5, the V gene TRBV7-2; D gene uncertain. Germline values: CDR1 SGHTA, CDR2 FQGNSA. CDR3 length: 13 residues. The CDR3 loop reads CASSLAFQETQYF. The CDR3 coding sequence is TGTGCCAGCAGTTTAGCCTTCCAAGAGACCCAGTACTTC.

The V call is TRBV4-1, the J call TRBJ2-7; TRBD2 agrees at 11 bases. Losses at the gene ends were 0 bases for V and 4 bases for J; bases not matched to a gene: 5. The CDR3 runs 16 residues. Germline assignment: CDR1 MGHRA and CDR2 YSYEKL. CDR3 bases: TGCGCCAGCAGCCAAGATACTAGCGGGAGAGGGTACGAGCAGTACTTC. It translates to CASSQDTSGRGYEQYF.

The V and J genes are TRBV4-1 and TRBJ2-1; 8 bases agree with TRBD2. CDR3 length: 14 amino acids. Germline CDR1 MGHRA, CDR2 YSYEKL. J gave up 4 bases and V 6 bases, and 5 bases lay outside the gene matches. CDR3 sequence reads: CASRDTSGYNEQFF. In DNA, the CDR3 is TGCGCCAGCAGAGACACTAGCGGATACAATGAGCAGTTCTTC.

This clone was detected only once. The chain employs TRBV14 and TRBJ2-7; possible D gene TRBD1, 7 bases. Trimming removed 3 bases at V and 0 bases at J, with 21 bases between. CDR1 is SGHDN, CDR2 FVKESK, per germline. The CDR3 contains 18 residues. DNA of the CDR3: TGTGCCAGCAGCCATGGGCCAGGGGGGACCCGTAGCTCCTACGAGCAGTACTTC. Translating it yields CASSHGPGGTRSSYEQYF.

The chain has TRBV14 and TRBJ2-1, with D maybe TRBD1 (5 bases). This CDR3 is built from 12 residues. Germline CDR1 SGHDN, CDR2 FVKESK. V was pared by 5 bases and J by 6 bases, with 8 bases between. As DNA, the CDR3 is TGTGCCAGCAGCGCAGGGCTCAATGAGCAGTTCTTC. Translating it yields CASSAGLNEQFF. The full variable domain, its missing parts supplied by reference TRBV14 and TRBJ2-1, is EAGVTQFPSHSVIEKGQTVTLRCDPISGHDNLYWYRRVMGKEIKFLLHFVKESKQDESGMPNNRFLAERTGGTYSTLKVQPAELEDSGVYFCASSAGLNEQFFGPGTRLTVL.

V gene TRBV2 combines with J gene TRBJ2-3; D remains unclear. CDR1 and CDR2 (germline): SNHLY, FYNNEI. CDR3 length equals 13 residues. V dropped 6 bases and J dropped 1 base, with 8 bases sitting between them. The CDR3 bases are TGTGCCAGCAGGTATGGAGGCACAGATACGCAGTATTTT. Amino acid sequence: CASRYGGTDTQYF.

The chain has TRBV27 and TRBJ2-7; TRBD1 aligns across 12 bases. Germline assignment: CDR1 MNHEY and CDR2 SMNVEV (reference sequence). V dropped 6 bases and J dropped 5; count of bases not matched to a gene: 5. This CDR3 spans 14 amino acids. CDR3 loop: CASSWDRGRNEQYF. Written as DNA, the CDR3 is TGTGCCAGCAGCTGGGACAGGGGGCGGAACGAGCAGTACTTC.

The rearrangement uses TRBV6-5 and TRBJ2-2, with a tentative D call TRBD2 (7 bases). V was shortened by 7 bases and J by 6 bases, with 12 bases between the two germline ends. The CDR3 runs 13 residues. Per germline, CDR1 MNHEY and CDR2 SVGAGI. For the CDR3, the DNA is TGTGCCAGCAATAGGGGGGGTGCCGGGGAGCTGTTTTTT. It yields the protein CASNRGGAGELFF.

The chain is built from TRBV19 and TRBJ2-2, with 8 bases lining up with TRBD2. Germline V gene data show CDR1 as LNHDA and CDR2 as SQIVND (reference sequence). The trim removed 7 bases at V and 6 bases at J, leaving 10 bases unmatched. This CDR3 contains 15 residues. CDR3 nucleotide sequence: TGTGCCAGTACCCCCCGGGCTAGCGGGTCCGGGGAGCTGTTTTTT. Amino acid sequence: CASTPRASGSGELFF.

This rearrangement joins TRBV19 to TRBJ1-2; D gene unclear. Between the trimmed V and J ends, which lost 5 bases and 3 bases, there was a span of 7 bases. CDR3 size: 12 residues. Germline CDR1 and CDR2: LNHDA and SQIVND (reference sequence). DNA for the CDR3: TGTGCCAGTAGTCTTGACTACTATGGCTACACCTTC. Translation: CASSLDYYGYTF.

This chain links TRBV10-3 with TRBJ1-1, with a possible D match to TRBD1 (6 bases). In germline, CDR1 is ENHRY, CDR2 SYGVKD. CDR3 size: 12 residues. The V end was cut by 10 bases, the J end by 5 bases, with 14 bases between. CDR3 sequence (DNA): TGTGCCACCGGAGGGGGGGGGACTGAAGCTTTCTTT. Amino acids: CATGGGGTEAFF.

The chain recombines TRBV6-5 with TRBJ1-2, with D possibly matching TRBD1 (5 bases). V lost 4 bases and J lost 8, with 11 bases in between. Germline V gene sequence: CDR1 MNHEY, CDR2 SVGAGI. This CDR3 region has 12 residues. The CDR3 here is CASSSRTPGYTF. In nucleotides, the CDR3 is TGTGCCAGCAGTTCACGGACACCCGGCTACACCTTC.

The chain links TRBV7-6 to TRBJ2-7; TRBD1 might be the D (6 bases). CDR1 SGHVS and CDR2 FNYEAQ come from the germline V gene. V was clipped by 2 bases and J by 3 bases, with 11 bases between them. CDR3 length: 14 amino acids. The CDR3 region is CASSLRQGHYEQYF. Here the CDR3 DNA reads TGTGCCAGCAGCTTAAGGCAGGGACACTACGAGCAGTACTTC.